The rows below give T cell receptor beta chains drawn from one sample of a study of T cells expressing NK-cell markers. From the 5' RACE reads, TCRdb lists one entry per CDR3 protein and no DNA. The sample table sets out roughly 430,000 distinct CDR3 sequences. Sequencing input: blood T cells: a sorted CD56 or NKG2C T cell subset, CD4+ or CD8+ T cells, or bulk PBMC T cells (not recorded which). The receptors come from a woman aged 18 to 75 in good health. Both conserved end residues are part of each CDR3.

TRBV9	TRBJ2-2	CASSVGGDTGELFF
TRBV25-1	TRBJ2-1	CASSDQPGTRNEQFF
TRBV20-1	TRBJ2-1	CSASDGVYNEQFF
TRBV6-2/TRBV6-3	TRBJ2-5	CASSYPETQYF
TRBV30	TRBJ2-3	CAWRLGPAGDTQYF
TRBV20-1	TRBJ1-4	CSARDGYNEKLFF
TRBV14	TRBJ2-5	CASSQNRGLQETQYF
TRBV27	TRBJ1-2	CASSFGPSYGYTF
TRBV4-3	TRBJ2-3	CASSQVVGTDTQYF
TRBV18	TRBJ1-1	CASSPPKRVEAFF
TRBV28	TRBJ2-1	CASSLDGGPFF
TRBV18	TRBJ2-5	CASSPSISEETQYF
TRBV5-1	TRBJ2-4	CASSLLGGKNIQYF
TRBV5-6	TRBJ1-2	CASSLGELDRGGYTF
TRBV19	TRBJ2-2	CASSIPSGELFF
TRBV30	TRBJ2-3	CAWSRSGALRDTQYF
TRBV29-1	TRBJ2-1	CSVDWETGYNEQFF
TRBV12-3/TRBV12-4	TRBJ2-1	CASSLFGSARAGHNEQFF
TRBV5-4	TRBJ1-4	CASSTRSTGGSEKLFF
TRBV23-1	TRBJ2-5	CASSQSTQETQYF
TRBV12-3/TRBV12-4	TRBJ2-3	CASSPRRGGDTQYF
TRBV5-6	TRBJ1-1	CASSSSRDRGLSTEAFF
TRBV7-6	TRBJ1-1	CASSLGAGTVNTEAFF
TRBV29-1	TRBJ2-1	CSSHVGGSSYNEQFF
TRBV11-2	TRBJ2-1	CASSLVPSGSTDEQFF
TRBV29-1	TRBJ1-5	CSVVAGWDQPQHF
TRBV28	TRBJ1-2	CASSPEPARTNYGYTF
TRBV5-1	TRBJ2-2	CASSPTSGSYTGELFF